This T cell receptor (beta chain) emerged from a study of technical replicates of blood from several donors. The CDR3 has 16 amino acids. CDR1 is LGHNA and CDR2 is YNFKEQ in the germline V gene. The V segment lost 7 bases and the J segment 3 bases; nucleotides outside the gene matches: 14. TCRdb's copy holds only in-frame clones and misses some; the assay was immunoSEQ multiplex PCR. The sample has 79,000 or so clones; 93% are singletons. The specimen sequenced was T cells isolated from PBMCs. This clonotype originated in a human donor in good health. The V and J genes are TRBV4-2 and TRBJ1-1; TRBD1 aligns across 7 bases. The CDR3 nucleotides are TGTGCCAGCACCAATCTATTAAGACAGGGAGACACTGAAGCTTTCTTT. Amino acid sequence: CASTNLLRQGDTEAFF.